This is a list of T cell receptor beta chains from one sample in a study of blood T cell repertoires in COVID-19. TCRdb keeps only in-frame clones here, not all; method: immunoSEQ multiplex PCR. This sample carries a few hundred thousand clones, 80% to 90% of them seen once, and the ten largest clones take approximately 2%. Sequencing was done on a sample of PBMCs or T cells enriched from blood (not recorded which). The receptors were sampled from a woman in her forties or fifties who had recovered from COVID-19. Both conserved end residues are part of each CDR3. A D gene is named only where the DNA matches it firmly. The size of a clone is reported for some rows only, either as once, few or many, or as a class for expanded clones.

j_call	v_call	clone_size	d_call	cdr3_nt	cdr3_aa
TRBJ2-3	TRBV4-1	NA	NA	TGCGCCAGCAGCCAAGCAATCGGGACTAGCACAGATACGCAGTATTTT	CASSQAIGTSTDTQYF
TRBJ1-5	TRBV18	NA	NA	TGTGCCAGCTCACTCCCCGGGAGCTACAATCAGCCCCAGCATTTT	CASSLPGSYNQPQHF
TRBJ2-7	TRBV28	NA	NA	TGTGCCAGCAGTTCCGATCCTAGCTCCTACGAGCAGTACTTC	CASSSDPSSYEQYF
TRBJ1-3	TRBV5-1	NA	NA	TGCGCCAGCAGCTTGGCCGGGACACTCTATGGAAACACCATATATTTT	CASSLAGTLYGNTIYF
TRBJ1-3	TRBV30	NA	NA	TGTGCCTGGAACGAGGGTGCGGAAAACACCATATATTTT	CAWNEGAENTIYF
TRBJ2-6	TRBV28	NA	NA	TGTGCCAGCCTTCGGGGCTCTGGGGCCAACGTCCTGACTTTC	CASLRGSGANVLTF
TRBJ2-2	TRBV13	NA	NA	TGTGCCAGCAGCCGGAACACCGGGGAGCTGTTTTTT	CASSRNTGELFF
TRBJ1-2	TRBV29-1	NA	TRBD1	TGCAGCGTTGAAGAGCCGACAGGGGGGTACTATGGCTACACCTTC	CSVEEPTGGYYGYTF
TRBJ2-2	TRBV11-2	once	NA	TGTGCCAGCAGTACAGGTTACGGGACCGGGGAGCTGTTTTTT	CASSTGYGTGELFF
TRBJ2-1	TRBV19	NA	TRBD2	TGTGCCAGTAGATCAGGGCTAGCGGGAGGTTACTCCTACAATGAGCAGTTCTTC	CASRSGLAGGYSYNEQFF
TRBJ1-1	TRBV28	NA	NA	TGTGCCAGCAGTTTGTCATCAGGGGACACTGAAGCTTTCTTT	CASSLSSGDTEAFF
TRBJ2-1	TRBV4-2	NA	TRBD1	TGTGCCAGCAGCCAAGATCAGGGGGCAGGCACGAATGAGCAGTTCTTC	CASSQDQGAGTNEQFF
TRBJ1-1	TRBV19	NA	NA	TGTGCCAGTGGATACAGGGTGGAGGCTATGAAGAACACTGAAGCTTTCTTT	CASGYRVEAMKNTEAFF
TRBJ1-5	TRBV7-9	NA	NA	TGTGCCAGCAGCTTAGCTGAGAGGCAGCCCCAGCATTTT	CASSLAERQPQHF
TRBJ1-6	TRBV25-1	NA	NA	TGTGCCAGCAGTGAACGGGAGGGGATGGGGAATTCACCCCTCCACTTT	CASSEREGMGNSPLHF
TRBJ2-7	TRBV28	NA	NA	TGTGCCAGCAGCGATATGGACAGCGCGCAATACGAGCAGTACTTC	CASSDMDSAQYEQYF
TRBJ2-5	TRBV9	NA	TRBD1	TGTGCCAGCAGCCTCCAGGGACAGGCAGGGGAGACCCAGTACTTC	CASSLQGQAGETQYF
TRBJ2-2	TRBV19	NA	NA	TGTGCCACCCTACCGGGACAAAAGAACACCGGGGAGCTGTTTTTT	CATLPGQKNTGELFF